This is a list of T cell receptor beta chains from one sample in a study of T cell changes during pregnancy in multiple sclerosis. The assay was immunoSEQ multiplex PCR, and TCRdb's table has in-frame clones only and misses some. The sample gives some 100,000 clones, 90% to 95% of which show up once; more than 0.8% is in the top ten. The sample was peripheral blood, taken before pregnancy. These TCRs come from a female donor with multiple sclerosis, enrolled in a pregnancy study. CDR3s include the opening cysteine and the closing phenylalanine or tryptophan. D genes are given only for firm matches.

V gene	D gene	J gene	CDR3 protein
TRBV28	.	TRBJ1-1	CASSLRGGTEAFF
TRBV6-6	.	TRBJ1-3	CASSYGVGTGNTIYF
TRBV5-6	.	TRBJ2-3	CASSLASDTQYF
TRBV9	.	TRBJ1-2	CASESTNYGYTF
TRBV5-5	.	TRBJ1-1	CASSGGTVNTEAFF
TRBV6-5	TRBD2	TRBJ2-7	CASSYSFSGSLYEQYF
TRBV6-5	TRBD1	TRBJ1-3	CASSFGTAGGTIYF
TRBV5-6	TRBD2	TRBJ2-1	CASSLAVVTSGDNEQFF
TRBV6-5	TRBD2	TRBJ2-1	CASRLAESYNEQFF
TRBV19	TRBD1	TRBJ2-1	CASSTLDRGYEQFF
TRBV28	.	TRBJ1-5	CASSLYVGGGPGFQPQHF
TRBV7-9	.	TRBJ2-7	CASSFLQDSYEQYF
TRBV25-1	TRBD1	TRBJ2-7	CASSETGGSGEQYF
TRBV5-4	TRBD2	TRBJ2-7	CASSLAGGPREQYF
TRBV19	.	TRBJ1-5	CASSIGGPYSNQPQHF
TRBV28	.	TRBJ2-1	CASTGDLEWNEQFF
TRBV7-6	.	TRBJ2-1	CASSLLSGDEQFF
TRBV28	.	TRBJ2-5	CASSFSRGPEETQYF
TRBV18	.	TRBJ2-1	CASSLRGQGKGSYNEQFF
TRBV11-2	TRBD1	TRBJ2-7	CASSPRPGQADEQYF
TRBV9	TRBD1	TRBJ2-7	CASSVTGGSAYEQYF
TRBV27	.	TRBJ2-3	CASRKQGPDTQYF
TRBV7-2	TRBD2	TRBJ2-1	CASSLILAGYNEQFF
TRBV28	TRBD2	TRBJ2-1	CASSLLPGDYYNEQFF
TRBV29-1	.	TRBJ1-5	CSVTLLERGNQPQHF
TRBV21-1	.	TRBJ2-7	CASSSHRDPYEQYF
TRBV27	.	TRBJ2-7	CASSLLDRVEQYF
TRBV10-3	.	TRBJ2-5	CAISEGAGGQETQYF
TRBV5-6	TRBD1	TRBJ1-1	CASSLGRQGWGNTEAFF
TRBV2	TRBD2	TRBJ2-7	CASSLAGGPYEQYF
TRBV5-1	.	TRBJ2-3	CASSLGAPDTQYF
TRBV11-2	.	TRBJ2-2	CASSLETGGSGELFF
TRBV2	.	TRBJ2-4	CASSELKAWGVGKNIQYF
TRBV23-1	.	TRBJ1-2	CASSQSTRLTNYGYTF
TRBV6-5	TRBD1	TRBJ2-7	CAAKKGQVNDEQYF
TRBV4-1	TRBD1	TRBJ2-7	CASSQGQGTYEQYF
TRBV19	TRBD2	TRBJ2-7	CASSIVAGDEQYF
TRBV25-1	TRBD2	TRBJ2-5	CASEKPSGCQETQYF
TRBV15	.	TRBJ2-7	CATAWGSSYEQYF